This TCR beta chain was sequenced for a study of cytomegalovirus exposure and HLA in healthy donors. Study findings and constraints: Clonal expansion was found to be greater in HLA-associated TCR beta chains than in equally common others in a later analysis.

With respect to this clone: The antigen is undetermined.

V lost 5 bases and J lost 0, with 8 bases in between. The CDR3 consists of 14 residues. Germline CDR1 is LNHDA and CDR2 is SQIVND (reference sequence). The PCR used 60 Vbeta and 13 Jbeta primers. Profiling relied on immunoSEQ multiplex PCR, and the TCRdb table lists in-frame clones only, not all of them. The table lists approximately 100,000 clones, roughly 70% of them singletons. This chain links TRBV19 with TRBJ1-3; D is ambiguous. This clonotype originated in a man aged 35 to 55 in good health and CMV-seropositive. Specimen: PBMCs. Here the CDR3 DNA reads TGTGCCAGTAGTTCCCCCAGCTCTGGAAACACCATATATTTT. It specifies CASSSPSSGNTIYF. Based on the CDR3 plus reference TRBV19 and TRBJ1-3, the full variable domain is DGGITQSPKYLFRKEGQNVTLSCEQNLNHDAMYWYRQDPGQGLRLIYYSQIVNDFQKGDIAEGYSVSREKKESFPLTVTSAQKNPTAFYLCASSSPSSGNTIYFGEGSWLTVV.